The clone carrying this TCR beta chain was counted a few times. Trimming stripped 0 bases from V and 9 bases from J, with 9 bases between. This CDR3 region has 13 residues. The germline CDR1 and CDR2 sequences are MNHEY and SVGAGI. This sample was taken from a study of blood T cell repertoires in COVID-19. Study context: Some COVID-19 samples were acute and others convalescent; all came from the United States, Italy and Spain. T cells, B-cell-depleted T cells, or PBMCs supplied cDNA or gDNA.

In the study's own analysis: By means of reference gene primer amplification, nucleated cell counts were estimated. This table comes from immunoSEQ multiplex PCR, and its TCRdb copy is limited to in-frame clones, with some not included. The V and J calls and clone size are taken from that table; D and trimming were inferred from the DNA. The repertoire holds 200,000 to 250,000 clones, with 65% to 85% as singletons. The sequenced sample consisted of peripheral blood. The clonotype comes from a woman in her thirties or forties with active or convalescent COVID-19. V usage is TRBV6-5 and J usage is TRBJ1-3; weak D call: TRBD1 (6 bases). The CDR3 DNA follows: TGTGCCAGCAGTTACTCACAGGGTGCCACCATATATTTT. Amino acids: CASSYSQGATIYF.